Listed here are 2 T cell receptor beta chains from one sample, sequenced in a study of pediatric ulcerative colitis. Rectal tissue came from one to two pinch biopsies taken at colonoscopy. Profiling relied on immunoSEQ multiplex PCR, and the TCRdb table lists in-frame clones only, not all of them. The sample includes about 15,000 clones, less than 80% of them seen just once. The sequencing sample was made of gut tissue. All receptors come from a girl aged 5-17 years with moderate ulcerative colitis.

A few counts support this clone. Here the CDR3 reads CASGLLDRHSFRGTEAFF. DNA for the CDR3: TGTGCTAGTGGTTTGTTGGACAGGCACTCTTTCCGGGGCACTGAAGCTTTCTTT. This rearrangement joins TRBV12-5 to TRBJ1-1, with 7 bases fitting TRBD1. This CDR3 is built from 18 residues. V lost 2 bases, J lost 4 bases, and 16 bases stayed unmatched. Germline V lookup: CDR1 LGHNT, CDR2 FRNRAP.

The gene calls are TRBV5-5 and TRBJ2-1; 8 nucleotides align to TRBD2. Trimming at V came to 4 bases and at J to 5 bases, leaving 5 bases not matched to a gene. The germline gives CDR1 SGHKS, CDR2 YYEKEE (reference sequence). The CDR3 totals 14 residues. Here the CDR3 reads CASSPGTRNNEQFF. CDR3 coding DNA: TGTGCCAGCAGCCCCGGGACTAGGAACAATGAGCAGTTCTTC.